This T cell receptor (beta chain) originates from a study of blood T cells in healthy people across ages. Overall study results and limits: Since the PBMCs were unsorted, naive and antigen-experienced cells could not be conclusively compared.

V lost 4 bases and J lost 8, with 5 bases in between. CDR3 length equals 11 residues. Germline CDR1 and CDR2: MNHNY and SVGAGI (reference sequence). A second PCR of 7 to 11 cycles used a sample-barcoded 5' primer and a J-beta primer mix. TCRdb re-called the 5' RACE reads through MiXCR, storing one row per CDR3 protein. This table has fewer than 650,000 distinct CDR3 sequences, about 27% appearing once. This clonotype appeared a few times. Its antigen is unidentified. The same specimen was also included in a second study, on T cells of mothers and their children.

The source of this sequence is a boy aged 2-9 years in good health. The J gene is TRBJ1-4, the V gene TRBV6-6; no clear D gene. The sequencing sample was made of blood. CDR3 sequence reads: CASSSEEKLFF. In DNA form, the CDR3 reads TGTGCCAGCAGTTCTGAAGAAAAACTGTTTTTT.